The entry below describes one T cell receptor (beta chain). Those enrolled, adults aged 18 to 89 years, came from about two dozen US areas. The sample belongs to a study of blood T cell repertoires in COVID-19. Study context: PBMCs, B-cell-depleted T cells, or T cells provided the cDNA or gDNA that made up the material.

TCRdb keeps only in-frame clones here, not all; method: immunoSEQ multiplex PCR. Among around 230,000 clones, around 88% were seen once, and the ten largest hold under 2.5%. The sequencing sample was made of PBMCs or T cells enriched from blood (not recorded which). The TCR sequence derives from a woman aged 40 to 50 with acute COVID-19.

The CDR3 reads CASSKSGGPGNEQFF. The CDR3 nucleotides are TGTGCCAGCAGCAAAAGCGGGGGCCCCGGCAATGAGCAGTTCTTC. The chain joins TRBV7-7 to TRBJ2-1; 8 nucleotides line up with TRBD2. V was pared by 5 bases and J by 6 bases, with 9 bases of the junction left unmatched. There are 15 residues in the CDR3. Germline values: CDR1 SSHAT, CDR2 FNYEAQ (reference sequence).